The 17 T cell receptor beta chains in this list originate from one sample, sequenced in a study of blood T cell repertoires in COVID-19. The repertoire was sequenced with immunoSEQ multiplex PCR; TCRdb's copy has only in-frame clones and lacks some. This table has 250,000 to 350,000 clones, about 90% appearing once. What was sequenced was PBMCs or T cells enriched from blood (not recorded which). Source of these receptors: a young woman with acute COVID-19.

CDR3 in DNA: TGTGCCAGCAGCCATGTTGTCGCCTACAATGAGCAGTTCTTC. Translating it yields CASSHVVAYNEQFF. The V gene is TRBV14, the J gene TRBJ2-1; D unresolved. Looked up from germline, CDR1 is SGHDN and CDR2 is FVKESK. V gave up 3 bases and J gave up 2 bases, with 8 bases separating them. This CDR3 spans 14 amino acids.

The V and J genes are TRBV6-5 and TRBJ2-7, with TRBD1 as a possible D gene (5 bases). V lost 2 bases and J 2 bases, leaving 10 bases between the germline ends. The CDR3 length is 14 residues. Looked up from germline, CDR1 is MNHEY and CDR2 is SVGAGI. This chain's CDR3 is CASSYVGRAYEQYF. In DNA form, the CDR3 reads TGTGCCAGCAGTTACGTTGGCAGGGCCTACGAGCAGTACTTC.

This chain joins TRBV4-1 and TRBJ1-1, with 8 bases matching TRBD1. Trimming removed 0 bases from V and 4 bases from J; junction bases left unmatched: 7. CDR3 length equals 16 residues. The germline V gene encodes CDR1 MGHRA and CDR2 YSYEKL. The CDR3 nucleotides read TGCGCCAGCAGCCAAGAGGCAGGGGGCACGGGCACTGAAGCTTTCTTT. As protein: CASSQEAGGTGTEAFF.

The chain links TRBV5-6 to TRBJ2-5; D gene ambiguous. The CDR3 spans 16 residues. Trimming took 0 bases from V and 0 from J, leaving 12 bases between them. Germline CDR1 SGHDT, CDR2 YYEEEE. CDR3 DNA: TGTGCCAGCAGCTTGGTGGGCTTCCCCTACCAAGAGACCCAGTACTTC. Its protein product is CASSLVGFPYQETQYF.

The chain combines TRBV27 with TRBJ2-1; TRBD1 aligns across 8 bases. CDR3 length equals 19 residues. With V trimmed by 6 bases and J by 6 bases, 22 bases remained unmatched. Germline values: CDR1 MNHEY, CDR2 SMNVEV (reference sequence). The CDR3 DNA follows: TGTGCCAGCAGCACCACAGGGGGAAGGTTCAGGACCCGCCTCAATGAGCAGTTCTTC. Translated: CASSTTGGRFRTRLNEQFF.

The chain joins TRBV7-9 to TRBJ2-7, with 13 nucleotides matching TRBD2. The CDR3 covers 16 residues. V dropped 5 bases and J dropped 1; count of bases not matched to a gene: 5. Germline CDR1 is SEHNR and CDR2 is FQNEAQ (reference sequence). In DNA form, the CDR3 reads TGTGCCAGCAGCCCCCCGGGACTAGCGGGATCCTACGAGCAGTACTTC. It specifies CASSPPGLAGSYEQYF.

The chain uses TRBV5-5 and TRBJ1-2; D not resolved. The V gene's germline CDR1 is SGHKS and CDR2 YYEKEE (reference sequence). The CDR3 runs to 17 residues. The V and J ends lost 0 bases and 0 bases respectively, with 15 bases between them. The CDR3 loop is CASSLETRWRSNYGYTF. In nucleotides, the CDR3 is TGTGCCAGCAGCTTGGAGACGCGGTGGAGGTCTAACTATGGCTACACCTTC.

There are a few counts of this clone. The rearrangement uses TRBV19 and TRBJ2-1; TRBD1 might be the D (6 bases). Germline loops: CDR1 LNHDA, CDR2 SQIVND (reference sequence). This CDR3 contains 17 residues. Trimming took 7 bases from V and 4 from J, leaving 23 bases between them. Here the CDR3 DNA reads TGTGCCAGTAACATTCCATCCCGACAGGCCCCGTACAATGAGCAGTTCTTC. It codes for CASNIPSRQAPYNEQFF.

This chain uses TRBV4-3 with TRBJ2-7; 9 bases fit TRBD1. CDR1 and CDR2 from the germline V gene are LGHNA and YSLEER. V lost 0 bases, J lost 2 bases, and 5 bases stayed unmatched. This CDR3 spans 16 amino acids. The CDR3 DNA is TGCGCCAGCAGCCAAGACGACAGGGGGGACCCCTACGAGCAGTACTTC. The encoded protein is CASSQDDRGDPYEQYF.

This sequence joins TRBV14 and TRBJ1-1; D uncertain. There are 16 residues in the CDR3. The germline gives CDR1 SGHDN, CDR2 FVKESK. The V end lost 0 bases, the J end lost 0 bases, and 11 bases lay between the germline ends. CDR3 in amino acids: CASSQDPWHMNTEAFF. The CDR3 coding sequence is TGTGCCAGCAGCCAAGATCCCTGGCATATGAACACTGAAGCTTTCTTT. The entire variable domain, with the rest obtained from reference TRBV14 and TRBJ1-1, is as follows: EAGVTQFPSHSVIEKGQTVTLRCDPISGHDNLYWYRRVMGKEIKFLLHFVKESKQDESGMPNNRFLAERTGGTYSTLKVQPAELEDSGVYFCASSQDPWHMNTEAFFGQGTRLTVV.

CDR3 nucleotide sequence: TGTGCCATGCGGACAGGGAAGAACTATGGCTACACCTTC. Its protein is CAMRTGKNYGYTF. V gene TRBV6-5 combines with J gene TRBJ1-2; the match to TRBD1 covers 8 bases. Germline V CDR1 and CDR2: MNHEY, SVGAGI. With V trimmed by 10 bases and J by 2 bases, 6 bases remained unmatched. This CDR3 has 13 amino acids.

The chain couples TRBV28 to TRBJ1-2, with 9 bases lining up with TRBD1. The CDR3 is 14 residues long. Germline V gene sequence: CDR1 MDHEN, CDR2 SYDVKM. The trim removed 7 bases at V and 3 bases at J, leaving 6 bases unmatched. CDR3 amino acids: CASTLGQGHYGYTF. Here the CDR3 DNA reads TGTGCCAGCACCCTAGGACAGGGGCACTATGGCTACACCTTC.

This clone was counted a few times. CDR3 amino acids: CASSLVSVEKLFF. As DNA, the CDR3 is TGTGCCAGCAGCTTAGTTTCCGTTGAAAAACTGTTTTTT. The genes are TRBV7-9 and TRBJ1-4, with D unclear. In germline, CDR1 is SEHNR, CDR2 FQNEAQ (reference sequence). V lost 1 base and J 7 bases, leaving 7 bases between the germline ends. This CDR3 contains 13 residues.

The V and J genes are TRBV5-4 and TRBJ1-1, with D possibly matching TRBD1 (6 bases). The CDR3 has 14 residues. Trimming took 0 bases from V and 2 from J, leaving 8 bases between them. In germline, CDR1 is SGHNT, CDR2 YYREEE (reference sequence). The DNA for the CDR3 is TGTGCCAGCAGCTTGGACAGGGAAAACACTGAAGCTTTCTTT. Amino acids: CASSLDRENTEAFF.

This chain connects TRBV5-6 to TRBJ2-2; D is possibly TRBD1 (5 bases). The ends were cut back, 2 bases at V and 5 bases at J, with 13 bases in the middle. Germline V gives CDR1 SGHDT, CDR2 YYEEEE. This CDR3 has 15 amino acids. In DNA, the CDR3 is TGTGCCAGCAGCTTCAGGGTTCGTGGGACCGGGGAGCTGTTTTTT. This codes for CASSFRVRGTGELFF.

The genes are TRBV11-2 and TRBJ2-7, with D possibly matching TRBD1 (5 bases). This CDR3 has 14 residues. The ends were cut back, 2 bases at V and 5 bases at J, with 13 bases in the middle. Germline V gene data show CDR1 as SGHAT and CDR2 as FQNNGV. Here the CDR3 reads CASSLLGVGDEQYF. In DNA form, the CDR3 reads TGTGCCAGCAGCTTATTAGGGGTAGGGGACGAGCAGTACTTC.

The CDR3 DNA follows: TGTGCCAGCAGCCCAGGTCCACTGGTCGGGGAGCTGTTTTTT. It specifies CASSPGPLVGELFF. This chain connects TRBV7-7 to TRBJ2-2; the D is unclear. From germline, CDR1 is SSHAT and CDR2 FNYEAQ (reference sequence). The CDR3 runs to 14 residues. Trimming took 5 bases from V and 7 from J, leaving 14 bases between them. Full variable domain (rest looked up from reference TRBV7-7 and TRBJ2-2): GAGVSQSPRYKVTKRGQDVTLRCDPISSHATLYWYQQALGQGPEFLTYFNYEAQPDKSGLPSDRFSAERPEGSISTLTIQRTEQRDSAMYRCASSPGPLVGELFFGEGSRLTVL.